The next 32 T cell receptor beta chains were all read from a single sample in a study of blood T cell repertoires in COVID-19. The repertoire was sequenced with immunoSEQ multiplex PCR; TCRdb's copy has only in-frame clones and lacks some. Among 130,000 to 150,000 clones listed, around three quarters were seen once. Sequenced input: peripheral blood. The receptor source for this set is a man aged 50 to 60 with active or convalescent COVID-19.

This clone was detected a few times. This rearrangement joins TRBV7-8 to TRBJ2-5; perhaps TRBD1 as D (5 bases). Per the germline V gene, CDR1 is SGHVS and CDR2 is FQNEAQ. The CDR3 contains 15 residues. V was shortened by 2 bases and J by 2 bases, with 12 bases between the two germline ends. CDR3 residues: CASSLRQGIQETQYF. The DNA for the CDR3 is TGTGCCAGCAGCTTAAGGCAGGGAATACAAGAGACCCAGTACTTC.

The chain is built from TRBV4-2 and TRBJ2-7, with a tentative D call TRBD2 (6 bases). Per the germline V gene, CDR1 is LGHNA and CDR2 is YNFKEQ. Trimming cost V 6 bases and J 2 bases, with 17 bases left between them. This CDR3 has 15 amino acids. The CDR3 nucleotides are TGTGCCAGCAGTCGGGATCGGGGGAGGACCTACGAGCAGTACTTC. Translation: CASSRDRGRTYEQYF.

This clone was seen only a few times. The rearrangement joins TRBV7-9 to TRBJ2-5, with 8 bases that match TRBD1. The CDR3 runs 16 residues. The junction had 10 bases not matched to a gene; V was cut back by 5 bases and J by 2 bases. The germline V gene encodes CDR1 SEHNR and CDR2 FQNEAQ (reference sequence). Here the CDR3 reads CASSVPGGLGQETQYF. CDR3 sequence (DNA): TGTGCCAGCAGCGTTCCAGGGGGCTTGGGGCAAGAGACCCAGTACTTC.

This clone has only a few counts. The gene calls are TRBV6-5 and TRBJ1-1; 10 bases are a match to TRBD1. Germline-derived CDR1 and CDR2 are MNHEY and SVGAGI. J lost 11 bases, V lost 0 bases, and 3 bases had no gene match. The CDR3 is made up of 13 amino acids. For the CDR3, the DNA is TGTGCCAGCAGTTACTCGACAGGGGGCATTGCTTTCTTT. Translated: CASSYSTGGIAFF.

The rearrangement links TRBV6-5 to TRBJ2-7; D is undetermined. V lost 0 bases and J lost 2, with 5 bases in between. CDR3 length: 13 residues. Germline V gene data show CDR1 as MNHEY and CDR2 as SVGAGI. CDR3 DNA sequence: TGTGCCAGCAGTTACTCTTCCACCTACGAGCAGTACTTC. It specifies CASSYSSTYEQYF.

The count of this clone is one. The rearrangement joins TRBV6-5 to TRBJ2-7; TRBD2 agrees at 8 bases. CDR3 length: 14 residues. V lost 8 bases and J lost 3; bases outside the gene matches: 9. The germline V gene encodes CDR1 MNHEY and CDR2 SVGAGI. The CDR3 loop reads CASSPGTSGYEQYF. The CDR3 DNA follows: TGTGCCAGCTCGCCAGGAACTAGCGGCTACGAGCAGTACTTC.

This clone was observed many times. The chain uses TRBV7-6 and TRBJ2-1, with 7 bases aligning to TRBD2. Germline V gene sequence: CDR1 SGHVS, CDR2 FNYEAQ. This CDR3 is built from 17 residues. After removal of 1 base from V and 5 bases from J, the junction contained 11 bases not matched to a gene. CDR3 bases: TGTGCCAGCAGCTTAGGGCCCGGACTAAGCGGGGACAATGAGCAGTTCTTC. Its translation: CASSLGPGLSGDNEQFF. Together with reference TRBV7-6 and TRBJ2-1, the CDR3 gives the full variable domain: GAGVSQSPRYKVTKRGQDVALRCDPISGHVSLYWYRQALGQGPEFLTYFNYEAQQDKSGLPNDRFSAERPEGSISTLTIQRTEQRDSAMYRCASSLGPGLSGDNEQFFGPGTRLTVL.

The chain carries TRBV10-2 and TRBJ2-1; 8 bases match TRBD2. V gave up 6 bases and J gave up 12 bases; unmatched junction bases: 16. The germline CDR1 and CDR2 sequences are WSHSY and SAAADI. This CDR3 has 15 amino acids. The chain's CDR3 is CASSDSAGGSTGQFF. As DNA, the CDR3 is TGCGCCAGCAGCGACTCTGCGGGAGGCTCTACAGGGCAGTTCTTC.

The J gene is TRBJ2-1, the V gene TRBV9; TRBD2 matches 8 bases. V dropped 0 bases and J dropped 6; count of bases not matched to a gene: 8. CDR1 and CDR2 (germline): SGDLS, YYNGEE. The CDR3 is 16 residues long. The CDR3 region has the DNA TGTGCCAGCAGCGTAGGGGCGGGAGGACTTATCAATGAGCAGTTCTTC. Its translation: CASSVGAGGLINEQFF.

The genes are TRBV7-2 and TRBJ1-2; D uncertain. The germline V and J ends were trimmed by 0 bases and 5 bases, with 10 bases remaining between them. The CDR3 covers 14 residues. Germline CDR1 is SGHTA and CDR2 is FQGNSA. In DNA form, the CDR3 reads TGTGCCAGCAGCTTAGCAGGCCCCGGGTATGGCTACACCTTC. Translated, it gives CASSLAGPGYGYTF.

The V and J genes are TRBV10-3 and TRBJ2-1, with 16 bases that match TRBD2. CDR1 and CDR2 (germline): ENHRY, SYGVKD. This CDR3 spans 13 amino acids. V dropped 8 bases and J dropped 10; count of bases not matched to a gene: 2. The CDR3 spells CAIEGLAGGEQFF. For the CDR3, the DNA is TGTGCCATCGAGGGACTAGCGGGAGGGGAGCAGTTCTTC.

The chain is built from TRBV27 and TRBJ2-6; D may be TRBD1 (7 bases). V was pared by 3 bases and J by 4 bases, with 22 bases between. CDR3 length equals 19 residues. Germline CDR1 is MNHEY and CDR2 is SMNVEV (reference sequence). The CDR3 reads CASSFIGGGACRGANVLTF. CDR3 DNA sequence: TGTGCCAGCAGTTTCATCGGAGGGGGCGCGTGCAGGGGGGCCAACGTCCTGACTTTC.

The genes are TRBV3-1 (or the pseudogene TRBV3-2) and TRBJ2-7; 10 nucleotides agree with TRBD2. The CDR3 runs 15 residues. J was trimmed by 2 bases and V by 6 bases; bases with no gene match: 7. Germline assignment: CDR1 LGHDT and CDR2 YNNKEL (reference sequence). DNA for the CDR3: TGTGCCAGCAGTCGGACTAGCGGAATAACCTACGAGCAGTACTTC. It yields the protein CASSRTSGITYEQYF.

This sequence joins TRBV27 and TRBJ1-1, with 8 bases lining up with TRBD1. V was pared by 6 bases and J by 3 bases, with 6 bases of the junction left unmatched. Looked up from germline, CDR1 is MNHEY and CDR2 is SMNVEV (reference sequence). This CDR3 region has 14 residues. CDR3 loop: CASSSRQGYTEAFF. CDR3 DNA sequence: TGTGCCAGCAGCAGTAGACAGGGGTACACTGAAGCTTTCTTT.

With regard to this clone: One end of the junction is discordant with germline, which a read error may explain. The chain links TRBV2 to TRBJ2-1; a possible D gene is TRBD2 (5 bases). Germline lookup yields CDR1 SNHLY and CDR2 FYNNEI. There are 13 residues in the CDR3. The CDR3 DNA reads as TGTGCCAGGAGTGATTTTGATGCGGGTGAGCAGTTCTTC. This gives the protein CARSDFDAGEQFF.

V and J are TRBV19 and TRBJ1-1; the D is unclear. The germline V and J ends were trimmed by 2 bases and 1 base, with 8 bases remaining between them. Germline V lookup: CDR1 LNHDA, CDR2 SQIVND (reference sequence). This CDR3 contains 14 residues. CDR3 in amino acids: CASSISPQNTEAFF. Written as DNA, the CDR3 is TGTGCCAGTAGTATAAGCCCCCAGAACACTGAAGCTTTCTTT.

The V call is TRBV7-9, the J call TRBJ1-3; no definite D call. Germline V gene data show CDR1 as SEHNR and CDR2 as FQNEAQ (reference sequence). The CDR3 runs 12 residues. Trimming removed 3 bases at V and 7 bases at J, with 7 bases between. This CDR3 reads CASSLGGNTIYF. In DNA form, the CDR3 reads TGTGCCAGCAGCTTGGGAGGGAACACCATATATTTT.

The rearrangement links TRBV11-3 to TRBJ1-1, with a tentative D call TRBD1 (5 bases). Germline values: CDR1 SGHNT, CDR2 YENEEA. With 7 bases removed from V and 8 bases from J, the gap between germline ends came to 20 bases. The CDR3 is made up of 14 amino acids. CDR3 protein: CASTQTGAGTEAFF. The CDR3 region has the DNA TGTGCCAGCACTCAGACCGGGGCGGGAACCGAAGCTTTCTTT.

V is TRBV11-2 and J is TRBJ2-1; TRBD2 aligns across 11 bases. The CDR3 totals 16 residues. V lost 5 bases and J lost 3; bases outside the gene matches: 6. Germline V gives CDR1 SGHAT, CDR2 FQNNGV. CDR3 residues: CASSRSGRADYNEQFF. In DNA, the CDR3 is TGTGCCAGCAGCCGTAGCGGGAGGGCCGACTACAATGAGCAGTTCTTC.

The rearrangement uses TRBV4-2 and TRBJ2-2; D remains ambiguous. This CDR3 is built from 15 residues. The ends were cut back, 0 bases at V and 7 bases at J, with 12 bases in the middle. The germline CDR1 and CDR2 sequences are LGHNA and YNFKEQ. The CDR3 DNA follows: TGTGCCAGCAGCCAAGAGGAACAGTGGATCGGGGAGCTGTTTTTT. This codes for CASSQEEQWIGELFF.

The V and J genes are TRBV28 and TRBJ1-1; D not certain. Germline V gene lookup returns CDR1 MDHEN and CDR2 SYDVKM. V was cut by 3 bases and J by 6 bases, with 8 bases left in between. This CDR3 has 12 residues. The CDR3 protein is CASSFFVSEAFF. Here the CDR3 DNA reads TGTGCCAGCAGTTTCTTCGTGTCTGAAGCTTTCTTT. The variable domain in full, completed from reference TRBV28 and TRBJ1-1, reads DVKVTQSSRYLVKRTGEKVFLECVQDMDHENMFWYRQDPGLGLRLIYFSYDVKMKEKGDIPEGYSVSREKKERFSLILESASTNQTSMYLCASSFFVSEAFFGQGTRLTVV.

The J gene is TRBJ1-3, the V gene TRBV6-4; D ambiguous. The germline gives CDR1 MRHNA, CDR2 SNTAGT. The CDR3 is 13 residues long. The V and J ends lost 9 bases and 0 bases respectively, with 9 bases between them. CDR3 region: CARISVSGNTIYF. CDR3 sequence (DNA): TGTGCCAGAATATCAGTCTCTGGAAACACCATATATTTT.

The chain has TRBV7-7 and TRBJ1-3, with D hard to call. Germline V gene data show CDR1 as SSHAT and CDR2 as FNYEAQ (reference sequence). Trimming cost V 4 bases and J 4 bases, with 8 bases left between them. The CDR3 covers 13 residues. DNA for the CDR3: TGTGCCAGCAGCTCATTACAAGGAAACACCATATATTTT. Its protein is CASSSLQGNTIYF.

The sample holds one count of this clone. This rearrangement joins TRBV5-1 to TRBJ2-5; D might be TRBD2 (6 bases). The CDR3 is made up of 16 amino acids. V was cut by 0 bases and J by 0 bases, with 12 bases left in between. Germline-derived CDR1 and CDR2 are SGHRS and YFSETQ. The CDR3 spells CASSLAGGLYQETQYF. In DNA form, the CDR3 reads TGCGCCAGCAGCTTGGCCGGGGGACTGTACCAAGAGACCCAGTACTTC.

The chain carries TRBV2 and TRBJ1-1; 11 bases agree with TRBD1. From germline, CDR1 is SNHLY and CDR2 FYNNEI. CDR3 length: 15 residues. Trimming removed 3 bases from V and 6 bases from J; junction bases left unmatched: 6. The CDR3, as DNA: TGTGCCAGCAGTGATTGGGACAGGGGGACCCCTGAAGCTTTCTTT. This translates into CASSDWDRGTPEAFF.

The chain uses TRBV5-1 and TRBJ2-1; 7 bases match TRBD2. This CDR3 has 11 residues. The ends lost 4 bases at V and 13 bases at J; junction bases unmatched: 5. CDR1 is SGHRS and CDR2 is YFSETQ in the germline V gene. CDR3 coding DNA: TGCGCCAGCAGCACCTCTAGCGGTCAGTTCTTC. Protein product: CASSTSSGQFF.

V gene TRBV24-1 combines with J gene TRBJ2-2, with no clear D. V lost 9 bases and J 0 bases, leaving 7 bases between the germline ends. Looked up from germline, CDR1 is KGHDR and CDR2 is SFDVKD. CDR3 length: 13 residues. The CDR3 DNA reads as TGTGCCACCCGAGGCGCGAACACCGGGGAGCTGTTTTTT. It codes for CATRGANTGELFF.

V usage is TRBV5-1 and J usage is TRBJ1-2, with D possibly matching TRBD1 (5 bases). Trimming pared 0 bases from V and 8 bases from J, leaving 11 bases between. This CDR3 is built from 13 residues. Germline V gene data show CDR1 as SGHRS and CDR2 as YFSETQ. Here the CDR3 DNA reads TGCGCCAGCAGCTTGGGACAGATTCTCGGCTACACCTTC. Its translation: CASSLGQILGYTF.

This chain joins TRBV7-8 and TRBJ2-6; the D is unclear. Between the trimmed V and J ends, which lost 5 bases and 0 bases, there was a span of 8 bases. The CDR3 has 15 residues. Germline V gene data show CDR1 as SGHVS and CDR2 as FQNEAQ. The CDR3 loop reads CASSTDYSGANVLTF. The CDR3 DNA reads as TGTGCCAGCAGCACAGATTACTCTGGGGCCAACGTCCTGACTTTC. Based on the CDR3 plus reference TRBV7-8 and TRBJ2-6, the full variable domain is GAGVSQSPRYKVAKRGQDVALRCDPISGHVSLFWYQQALGQGPEFLTYFQNEAQLDKSGLPSDRFFAERPEGSVSTLKIQRTQQEDSAVYLCASSTDYSGANVLTFGAGSRLTVL.

The V gene is TRBV6-1, the J gene TRBJ1-5; 8 bases agree with TRBD1. CDR1 is MNHNS and CDR2 is SASEGT in the germline V gene. CDR3 length: 15 residues. The ends lost 2 bases at V and 8 bases at J; junction bases unmatched: 8. The chain's CDR3 is CASSESVRQGKPQHF. The CDR3 DNA sequence: TGTGCCAGCAGTGAAAGTGTGAGACAGGGGAAGCCCCAGCATTTT.

The V gene is TRBV13, the J gene TRBJ1-1; 7 nucleotides agree with TRBD1. The germline V gene encodes CDR1 PRHDT and CDR2 FYEKMQ (reference sequence). V shed 1 base and J 3 bases; nucleotides not matched to a gene: 11. This CDR3 is built from 17 residues. The DNA for the CDR3 is TGTGCCAGCAGCTTAGAGGGGGCATTTAGGTTATACACTGAAGCTTTCTTT. This gives the protein CASSLEGAFRLYTEAFF.

J is TRBJ2-2 and V is TRBV9; D possibly corresponds to TRBD2 (5 bases). This CDR3 region has 14 residues. Germline CDR1 and CDR2: SGDLS and YYNGEE. With 2 bases removed from V and 6 bases from J, the gap between germline ends came to 11 bases. The CDR3 DNA reads as TGTGCCAGCAGCGTTACCATCGGGGCCGGGGAGCTGTTTTTT. As protein: CASSVTIGAGELFF.